This T cell receptor beta chain is from a study of cytotoxic CD8 clonotypes in ibrutinib-treated CLL. For the study at large: Complete response was seen in 2 patients and partial in approximately 25; around twelve progressed and 14 stayed remitted after a median roughly 65 months. Whole-study results and caveats: Baseline clonality, higher than in age-matched healthy donors, tracked circulating CD8+ T-cell counts. Clonality went up at ibrutinib response and then declined back toward baseline at progression.

On this clone: Its specificity is unknown.

The protocol was immunoSEQ multiplex PCR, while the TCRdb copy is restricted to in-frame clones and leaves out a portion. The sample has fewer than 400,000 clones, around 66% seen once. Germline V lookup: CDR1 LGHNA, CDR2 YSLEER. The CDR3 covers 16 residues. The V and J ends lost 4 bases and 7 bases, in that order; junction bases with no gene match: 7. Source: PBMCs, taken after 36 months of ibrutinib treatment. The chain employs TRBV4-3 and TRBJ2-1, with 13 positions matching TRBD2. The TCR was taken from a human donor with chronic lymphocytic leukemia. The CDR3, as DNA: TGCGCCAGCAGCCGGGGAACTAGCGGGAGGGGGAATGAGCAGTTCTTC. This codes for CASSRGTSGRGNEQFF.